The rows below give T cell receptor beta chains drawn from one sample of a study of blood T cell repertoires in COVID-19. The protocol was immunoSEQ multiplex PCR, while the TCRdb copy is restricted to in-frame clones and leaves out a portion. The sample carries some 270,000 clones, over 75% recorded once. The sample was PBMCs or T cells enriched from blood (not recorded which). The receptors shown here come from a woman in her 30s who had recovered from COVID-19. CDR3s include the opening cysteine and the closing phenylalanine or tryptophan. The order of the fields is J gene, V gene, D gene, clone size, CDR3 protein, CDR3 DNA. A D gene is named only where the DNA matches it firmly. Clone size is stated in some rows and not others, as once, few, many or a class when expanded.

J: TRBJ1-4; V: TRBV19; D: -; size: -; CDR3: CASSMGATDHREKLFF; DNA: TGTGCCAGTAGTATGGGGGCGACAGACCATCGGGAAAAACTGTTTTTT
J: TRBJ1-1; V: TRBV6-5; D: -; size: -; CDR3: CASKWWTAGDTEAFF; DNA: TGTGCCAGCAAATGGTGGACGGCAGGGGACACTGAAGCTTTCTTT
J: TRBJ1-2; V: TRBV7-2; D: -; size: once; CDR3: CASHNPGAYGYTF; DNA: TGTGCCAGTCATAATCCGGGAGCCTATGGCTACACCTTC
J: TRBJ2-3; V: TRBV15; D: TRBD2; size: -; CDR3: CATSRDFLLAGERDTQYF; DNA: TGTGCCACCAGCAGAGATTTCCTTCTAGCGGGGGAGAGAGATACGCAGTATTTT
J: TRBJ1-5; V: TRBV10-3; D: TRBD1; size: -; CDR3: CAISDRDRGQPQHF; DNA: TGTGCCATCAGTGATAGGGACAGGGGACAGCCCCAGCATTTT
J: TRBJ1-6; V: TRBV7-2; D: -; size: -; CDR3: CASSLAGHKSSYNSPLHF; DNA: TGTGCCAGCAGCCTAGCGGGACACAAGAGCTCCTATAATTCACCCCTCCACTTT
J: TRBJ1-2; V: TRBV28; D: TRBD1; size: -; CDR3: CASSFGGTGNYGYTF; DNA: TGTGCCAGCAGTTTCGGGGGGACAGGGAACTATGGCTACACCTTC
J: TRBJ2-3; V: TRBV9; D: -; size: -; CDR3: CASSVDFDTQYF; DNA: TGTGCCAGCAGCGTAGACTTTGATACGCAGTATTTT
J: TRBJ2-5; V: TRBV19; D: -; size: -; CDR3: CASSIHGAGKETQYF; DNA: TGTGCCAGTAGTATACATGGGGCAGGGAAAGAGACCCAGTACTTC
J: TRBJ2-1; V: TRBV28; D: TRBD1; size: -; CDR3: CASRGTGPSYNEQFF; DNA: TGTGCCAGCAGGGGGACAGGACCTTCCTACAATGAGCAGTTCTTC
J: TRBJ1-1; V: TRBV5-4; D: TRBD1; size: few; CDR3: CASDVLGQGQGAFF; DNA: TGTGCCAGCGACGTACTAGGACAGGGACAAGGAGCTTTCTTT
J: TRBJ1-4; V: TRBV2; D: -; size: -; CDR3: CASMQGIMIEKLFF; DNA: TGTGCCAGCATGCAGGGAATCATGATTGAAAAACTGTTTTTT
J: TRBJ1-5; V: TRBV6-5; D: TRBD1; size: -; CDR3: CASSLRTGGQPQHF; DNA: TGTGCCAGCAGCCTCCGGACAGGGGGTCAGCCCCAGCATTTT
J: TRBJ1-5; V: TRBV7-9; D: TRBD1; size: -; CDR3: CASTGQGGNQPQHF; DNA: TGTGCCAGCACCGGACAGGGTGGCAATCAGCCCCAGCATTTT